Here is one TCR beta chain with its context. Germline CDR1 reads MNHEY; CDR2 reads SVGAGI. The CDR3 totals 13 residues. Trimming left V 5 bases short and J 4 bases short, with 11 bases between. Per the original methods: Cell counts per sample came from amplifying reference gene primers. The table came from immunoSEQ multiplex PCR; TCRdb's copy has only in-frame clones and leaves some out. V, J and clone size are those of that table, while D and trimming were read from the DNA. The sample includes 90,000 to 100,000 clones, approximately 83% seen only once; the top ten take around 6.5%. The data stem from a study of blood T cell repertoires in COVID-19. Study at large: The study drew acute and convalescent COVID-19 samples from the United States, Italy and Spain.

The genes are TRBV6-5 and TRBJ1-2; the D is unclear. What was sequenced was peripheral blood. The TCR sequence derives from a man between 60 and 75 years old with acute or convalescent COVID-19. This CDR3 reads CASSPGFPYGYTF. The CDR3 DNA reads as TGTGCCAGCAGTCCGGGATTTCCCTATGGCTACACCTTC.